This T cell receptor (beta chain) was sequenced during a study of cytomegalovirus exposure and HLA in healthy donors. Study-level findings and limits: Earlier analysis looked at TCR beta V segments, and most were productive about 87% or about 30% of the time. There were around 160 TCR beta chains listed as cytomegalovirus-associated.

As to this clone: Its antigen is not identified.

V was cut by 6 bases and J by 8 bases, with 11 bases left in between. From germline, CDR1 is MNHNY and CDR2 SVGAGI (reference sequence). The CDR3 runs to 13 residues. PCR involved 60 Vbeta and 13 Jbeta primers. This table comes from immunoSEQ multiplex PCR, and its TCRdb copy is limited to in-frame clones, with some not included. This table holds roughly 150,000 clones, around 82% found once. The gene calls are TRBV6-6 and TRBJ1-6; a possible D gene is TRBD1 (6 bases). This clonotype was obtained from a young man in good health and CMV-seronegative. The material sequenced was PBMCs. In DNA form, the CDR3 reads TGTGCCAGCAGACTAAGACAGGATTCACCCCTCCACTTT. Protein sequence: CASRLRQDSPLHF.